The clone carrying this TCR beta chain was observed once. What it recognizes is unknown. The sample comes from a study of PD-L1 blockade in urothelial cancer. Described time point: peripheral blood 6 weeks after treatment start. Locally advanced or metastatic urothelial carcinoma affected the patients. Using immunoSEQ multiplex PCR, the repertoire was profiled, and TCRdb retains in-frame clones only, with some absent. This repertoire shows roughly 110,000 clones, around 93% found once; its top ten account for approximately 3.8%. Germline loops: CDR1 SGDLS, CDR2 YYNGEE. The CDR3 extends over 17 amino acids. The J segment lost 0 bases and the V segment lost 6 bases, leaving 6 bases of the junction unmatched. The study's findings and limits: Durable benefit accompanied greater 3-week expansion of tumor-associated blood clones.

This clonotype was sampled from a man in his 60s with urothelial cancer. This sequence joins TRBV9 and TRBJ2-3, with 14 bases that match TRBD2. This specimen consisted of PBMCs, obtained around atezolizumab (anti-PD-L1) treatment. The CDR3 DNA follows: TGTGCCAGCACCAGGACTAGCGGGGGGTTTAGCACAGATACGCAGTATTTT. Its protein product is CASTRTSGGFSTDTQYF. Combining the CDR3 with reference TRBV9 and TRBJ2-3 gives the whole variable domain DSGVTQTPKHLITATGQRVTLRCSPRSGDLSVYWYQQSLDQGLQFLIQYYNGEERAKGNILERFSAQQFPDLHSELNLSSLELGDSALYFCASTRTSGGFSTDTQYFGPGTRLTVL.